This TCR beta chain appears in the sequencing data of a study of blood T cell repertoires in COVID-19. About the research overall: Researchers got acute and convalescent COVID-19 samples from the United States, Italy and Spain.

A Seattle source enrolled patients during active infection and followed them longitudinally. Authors' data handling: Nucleated cell counts were estimated from reference gene primer amplification. The method was immunoSEQ multiplex PCR; TCRdb's version includes in-frame clones alone and lacks a portion of them. For V, J and clone size, that table is used; D and trimming come from the DNA. The sample consists of some 290,000 clones, roughly 90% of them appearing once. The sample comprised peripheral blood. The receptor's source is a woman in her thirties with COVID-19, enrolled during active disease.

The CDR3 protein is CASSAPGHLGNYGYTF. The CDR3 DNA sequence: TGTGCCAGCAGCGCCCCGGGACACCTCGGAAACTATGGCTACACCTTC. V and J are TRBV5-8 and TRBJ1-2; D is perhaps TRBD1 (6 bases). Looked up from germline, CDR1 is SGHTS and CDR2 is YDEGEE. V lost 4 bases to trimming and J lost 2 bases, with 18 bases between them. The length of the CDR3 is 16 residues.